Listed here are 8 T cell receptor beta chains from one sample, sequenced in a study of blood T cell repertoires in COVID-19 (dated by TCRdb to 2019 to 2021). The library was produced with the immunoSEQ multiplex PCR assay. TCRdb took over this immuneACCESS table, retaining in-frame rearrangements with V and J assigned. Such tables are incomplete; in checked studies, under half of the missing clones stem from an unresolved V gene, and the remainder is unexplained. A total of about 360,000 clones appear in this sample, around 88% of them only once. 7.1% of the sample is held by the ten biggest clonotypes. Sequenced sample: peripheral blood. The receptors were gathered from a woman aged 60-70 years with COVID-19, enrolled during active disease.

This clone was seen a few times. The chain has TRBV6-2 or TRBV6-3 and TRBJ1-5; perhaps TRBD1 as D (5 bases). V was shortened by 2 bases and J by 6 bases, with 8 bases between the two germline ends. Germline V CDR1 and CDR2: MNHEY, SVGEGT. This CDR3 spans 13 amino acids. The CDR3 loop reads CASSYPGGQPQHF. As DNA, the CDR3 is TGTGCCAGCAGTTACCCCGGGGGTCAGCCCCAGCATTTT.

V and J are TRBV30 and TRBJ1-1; 8 bases agree with TRBD1. Germline assignment: CDR1 GTSNPN and CDR2 SVGIG (reference sequence). The CDR3 is 13 residues long. Trimming removed 6 bases from V and 5 bases from J; junction bases left unmatched: 8. The CDR3 protein is CACTQGASTEAFF. The CDR3 nucleotides read TGTGCCTGTACGCAGGGGGCGAGTACTGAAGCTTTCTTT.

This chain uses TRBV6-1 with TRBJ2-2; 14 bases are a match to TRBD2. The CDR3 covers 17 residues. J lost 5 bases, V lost 4 bases, and 6 bases had no gene match. CDR1 and CDR2 from the germline V gene are MNHNS and SASEGT. The CDR3 sequence: CASSGTSGGPRTGELFF. The DNA of the CDR3 is TGTGCCAGCAGTGGGACTAGCGGGGGGCCGAGGACCGGGGAGCTGTTTTTT.

This chain connects TRBV7-3 to TRBJ2-3; 9 bases are a match to TRBD2. Germline V gene data show CDR1 as SGHTA and CDR2 as FQGTGA. The CDR3 loop spans 15 amino acids. The V and J ends lost 4 bases and 6 bases, in that order; junction bases with no gene match: 8. The CDR3 DNA follows: TGTGCCAGCAGCTCGGCGCGGGGGGGCATCGATACGCAGTATTTT. Its translation is CASSSARGGIDTQYF. Variable domain in full (rest from reference TRBV7-3 and TRBJ2-3): GAGVSQTPSNKVTEKGKYVELRCDPISGHTALYWYRQSLGQGPEFLIYFQGTGAADDSGLPNDRFFAVRPEGSVSTLKIQRTERGDSAVYLCASSSARGGIDTQYFGPGTRLTVL.

This clone was picked up a small number of times. The rearrangement uses TRBV4-1 and TRBJ1-5; 8 bases are shared with TRBD1. CDR3 length: 18 residues. The J segment lost 0 bases and the V segment lost 2 bases, leaving 9 bases of the junction unmatched. CDR1 and CDR2 (germline): MGHRA, YSYEKL. CDR3 DNA: TGCGCCAGCAGCCAACTGCCGGGACAGGACATTAGCAATCAGCCCCAGCATTTT. Translation: CASSQLPGQDISNQPQHF.

V is TRBV6-6 and J is TRBJ2-2; the D gene is possibly TRBD1 (6 bases). Germline V gene data show CDR1 as MNHNY and CDR2 as SVGAGI (reference sequence). The CDR3 runs to 16 residues. Trimming took 2 bases from V and 1 from J, leaving 11 bases between them. CDR3 nucleotides: TGTGCCAGCAGTTACACAGGGTTAGGGAACACCGGGGAGCTGTTTTTT. This encodes CASSYTGLGNTGELFF.

This clone has a handful of counts. The CDR3 sequence is CASSQSPEGVSPLHF. In DNA, the CDR3 is TGTGCCAGCAGCCAATCCCCAGAGGGGGTTTCACCCCTCCACTTT. The gene calls are TRBV4-2 and TRBJ1-6; tentative D call: TRBD1 (6 bases). Germline CDR1 LGHNA, CDR2 YNFKEQ. The CDR3 extends over 15 amino acids. Trimming cost V 2 bases and J 9 bases, with 14 bases left between them.

This clone was picked up one time. The gene calls are TRBV2 and TRBJ1-5; D is possibly TRBD1 (5 bases). CDR3 length equals 15 residues. Trimming cost V 5 bases and J 4 bases, with 15 bases left between them. Germline CDR1 reads SNHLY; CDR2 reads FYNNEI. CDR3 amino acids: CASSQSGLSNQPQHF. The DNA of the CDR3 is TGTGCCAGCAGTCAGTCGGGACTTTCAAATCAGCCCCAGCATTTT.